Listed below are T cell receptor beta chains from one sample, sequenced in a study of blood T cell repertoires in COVID-19. The data were produced by immunoSEQ multiplex PCR, yet TCRdb's version contains in-frame clones alone and is incomplete. The sample has about 42,000 clones, approximately 79% seen once. Sequencing used peripheral blood. These receptor sequences come from a woman of 80 years or more with acute or convalescent COVID-19. Both conserved end residues are part of each CDR3. Fields, in order: J gene, D gene, CDR3 length, V gene, clone size, CDR3 protein, CDR3 DNA. The D gene is left open where the match is weak. Size is stated for part of the rows, as once, few or many counts, or as a class when the clone is expanded.

TRBJ2-1	TRBD2	17	TRBV3-1/TRBV3-2	-	CASSQTILAGGYNEQFF	TGTGCCAGCAGCCAAACCATTCTAGCGGGAGGCTACAATGAGCAGTTCTTC
TRBJ2-2	-	16	TRBV11-2	-	CASSLEGTLNTGELFF	TGTGCCAGCAGCCTCGAAGGGACACTTAACACCGGGGAGCTGTTTTTT
TRBJ1-2	-	14	TRBV19	once	CASSIGRGMDGYTF	TGTGCCAGTAGTATAGGGCGGGGAATGGATGGCTACACCTTC
TRBJ1-4	TRBD1	18	TRBV28	-	CASSPGQGFVATNEKLFF	TGTGCCAGCAGTCCAGGACAGGGCTTCGTTGCAACTAATGAAAAACTGTTTTTT
TRBJ1-5	TRBD1	16	TRBV19	-	CASSIGGQGIYQPQHF	TGTGCCAGTAGTATAGGGGGACAGGGGATTTATCAGCCCCAGCATTTT
TRBJ2-1	-	15	TRBV5-4	-	CASSLAYRGYNEQFF	TGTGCCAGCAGCTTGGCGTACCGCGGTTACAATGAGCAGTTCTTC
TRBJ1-1	-	16	TRBV6-5	few	CASSYSLQASNTEAFF	TGTGCCAGCAGTTACTCTCTCCAGGCGTCGAACACTGAAGCTTTCTTT
TRBJ2-7	TRBD1	13	TRBV6-5	few	CAISDRGRNEQYF	TGTGCCATATCGGACAGGGGAAGAAACGAGCAGTACTTC
TRBJ2-1	TRBD2	15	TRBV7-2	-	CASSLSGRASPEQFF	TGTGCCAGCAGCCTTAGCGGGAGGGCCAGTCCTGAGCAGTTCTTC
TRBJ2-1	-	16	TRBV5-6	few	CASSQQGGGRYNEQFF	TGTGCCAGCAGCCAGCAGGGGGGCGGTCGCTACAATGAGCAGTTCTTC
TRBJ2-1	-	15	TRBV27	-	CASIKFPQGSNEQFF	TGTGCCAGCATAAAGTTTCCTCAGGGGAGCAATGAGCAGTTCTTC
TRBJ2-7	-	13	TRBV2	-	CASNVGEPYEQYF	TGTGCCAGCAACGTCGGGGAACCCTACGAGCAGTACTTC
TRBJ1-3	TRBD1	14	TRBV19	-	CASARQGGGNTIYF	TGTGCCAGTGCCCGACAGGGAGGAGGAAACACCATATATTTT
TRBJ2-1	TRBD1	14	TRBV5-4	-	CASSSGTGEYGQFF	TGTGCCAGCAGCTCCGGGACAGGGGAATACGGGCAGTTCTTC
TRBJ1-5	TRBD1	15	TRBV19	few	CASSIEGTGRQPQHF	TGTGCCAGTAGTATAGAGGGGACAGGCAGACAGCCCCAGCATTTT
TRBJ2-1	TRBD2	18	TRBV7-8	-	CASSLRPLTSGYYNEQFF	TGTGCCAGCAGCTTAAGGCCCTTGACTAGCGGATACTACAATGAGCAGTTCTTC
TRBJ1-5	TRBD1	14	TRBV5-6	-	CASSGQGSNQPQHF	TGTGCCAGCAGTGGACAGGGTAGCAATCAGCCCCAGCATTTT
TRBJ1-5	-	14	TRBV6-1	-	CASSEATGNQPQHF	TGTGCCAGCAGTGAAGCAACGGGGAATCAGCCCCAGCATTTT
TRBJ2-7	TRBD1	14	TRBV10-1	-	CASSRTGGFYEQYF	TGCGCCAGCAGTCGGACAGGGGGCTTCTACGAGCAGTACTTC
TRBJ2-2	TRBD2	16	TRBV5-1	-	CASSLEAGEFTGELFF	TGCGCCAGCAGCTTGGAAGCGGGAGAATTCACCGGGGAGCTGTTTTTT
TRBJ1-5	-	17	TRBV19	-	CASSIDTGLYSNQPQHF	TGTGCCAGTAGTATAGATACAGGGCTCTATAGCAATCAGCCCCAGCATTTT
TRBJ1-2	TRBD1	14	TRBV14	-	CASSLHRGDYGYTF	TGTGCCAGCAGCCTGCACAGGGGAGACTATGGCTACACCTTC
TRBJ1-4	-	13	TRBV6-5	-	CASRGLLNEKLFF	TGTGCCAGCAGGGGACTGCTTAATGAAAAACTGTTTTTT
TRBJ1-5	-	16	TRBV5-6	few	CASSSSLGAFNQPQHF	TGTGCCAGCAGTTCCTCCTTGGGGGCCTTCAATCAGCCCCAGCATTTT
TRBJ2-3	TRBD2	16	TRBV11-2	-	CASSRTTSGRVDTQYF	TGTGCCAGCAGTCGAACCACTAGCGGGAGAGTGGATACGCAGTATTTT
TRBJ1-2	-	14	TRBV5-6	-	CASSLGYYPDGYTF	TGTGCCAGCAGTTTGGGCTATTATCCGGATGGCTACACCTTC
TRBJ2-1	TRBD2	14	TRBV29-1	-	CSVGGGSGYNEQFF	TGCAGCGTTGGGGGCGGGAGTGGGTACAATGAGCAGTTCTTC
TRBJ1-2	TRBD1	14	TRBV6-5	-	CASRGDRATYGYTF	TGTGCCAGCAGGGGGGACAGGGCCACCTATGGCTACACCTTC
TRBJ1-5	TRBD1	16	TRBV7-8	-	CASSLSVTGHNQPQHF	TGTGCCAGCAGCTTAAGCGTGACAGGGCACAATCAGCCCCAGCATTTT
TRBJ1-1	-	14	TRBV6-2/TRBV6-3	-	CASSYGQTNTEAFF	TGTGCCAGCAGTTATGGACAGACGAACACTGAAGCTTTCTTT
TRBJ1-5	-	17	TRBV30	-	CAWSPYGQGSSNQPQHF	TGTGCCTGGAGTCCATATGGGCAGGGATCGAGCAATCAGCCCCAGCATTTT
TRBJ2-2	TRBD1	17	TRBV3-1/TRBV3-2	-	CASRRTGFGLNTGELFF	TGTGCCAGCAGGCGGACAGGGTTTGGGTTAAACACCGGGGAGCTGTTTTTT
TRBJ2-1	-	14	TRBV27	few	CASTGGEIYNEQFF	TGTGCCAGCACCGGCGGGGAGATCTACAATGAGCAGTTCTTC
TRBJ2-5	TRBD1	15	TRBV7-2	-	CASSPGQGGGETQYF	TGTGCCAGCAGCCCGGGACAGGGAGGAGGAGAGACCCAGTACTTC
TRBJ1-4	-	14	TRBV7-6	-	CASSLTGANEKLFF	TGTGCCAGCAGCTTGACAGGAGCTAATGAAAAACTGTTTTTT
TRBJ1-4	-	13	TRBV7-8	-	CASSKRDTEKLFF	TGTGCCAGCAGCAAGCGGGACACTGAAAAACTGTTTTTT
TRBJ2-5	-	16	TRBV5-4	-	CASSLGGGTGRETQYF	TGTGCCAGCAGTCTGGGAGGCGGGACTGGACGGGAGACCCAGTACTTC
TRBJ1-2	TRBD1	15	TRBV5-4	-	CASRFRQGASDGYTF	TGTGCCAGCAGATTCCGACAGGGGGCTTCTGATGGCTACACCTTC
TRBJ1-1	-	16	TRBV5-1	-	CASSSFGGAGATEAFF	TGCGCCAGCAGCAGCTTTGGGGGGGCAGGAGCCACTGAAGCTTTCTTT
TRBJ2-3	-	14	TRBV6-6	-	CASTPTGIADTQYF	TGTGCCAGCACCCCCACAGGGATCGCAGATACGCAGTATTTT